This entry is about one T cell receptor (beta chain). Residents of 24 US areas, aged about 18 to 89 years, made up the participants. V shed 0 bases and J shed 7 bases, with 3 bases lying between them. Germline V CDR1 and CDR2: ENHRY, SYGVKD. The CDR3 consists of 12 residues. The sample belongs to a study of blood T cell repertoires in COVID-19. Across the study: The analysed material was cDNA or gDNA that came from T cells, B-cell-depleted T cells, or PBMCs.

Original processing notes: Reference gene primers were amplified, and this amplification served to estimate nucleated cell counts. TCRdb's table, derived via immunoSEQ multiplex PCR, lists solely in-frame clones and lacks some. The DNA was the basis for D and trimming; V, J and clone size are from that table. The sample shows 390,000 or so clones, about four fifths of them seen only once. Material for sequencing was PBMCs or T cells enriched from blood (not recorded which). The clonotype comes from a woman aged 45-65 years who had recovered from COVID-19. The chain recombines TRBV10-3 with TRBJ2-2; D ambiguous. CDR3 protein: CAISESIGELFF. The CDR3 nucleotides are TGTGCCATCAGTGAGTCCATCGGGGAGCTGTTTTTT.